Listed below are T cell receptor beta chains from one sample, sequenced in a study of blood T cell repertoires in COVID-19. Assay: immunoSEQ multiplex PCR; the TCRdb copy retains only in-frame clones and omits some. Among fewer than 250,000 clones, roughly 91% were seen once, and the ten largest hold 0.83%. Specimen: peripheral blood. These receptors came from a man aged 25-45 years with COVID-19, enrolled during active disease. The CDR3 runs from the conserved cysteine through the conserved F or W. A D gene is named only where the DNA matches it firmly. Some rows mark clone size as missing; the rest say once, few, many or name a class of expanded clone.

abundance	d_gene	v_gene	len	j_gene	CDR3aa	CDR3nt
-	-	TRBV21-1	18	TRBJ2-3	CASSKATSDRDDTDTQYF	TGTGCCAGCAGCAAAGCGACCTCGGACAGGGACGACACAGATACGCAGTATTTT
-	TRBD1	TRBV2	14	TRBJ1-1	CASSTGTVNTEAFF	TGTGCCAGCAGTACCGGGACAGTAAACACTGAAGCTTTCTTT
-	TRBD1	TRBV2	14	TRBJ2-4	CASRDRGLGNIQYF	TGTGCCAGCAGGGACAGGGGGCTAGGAAACATTCAGTACTTC
-	-	TRBV5-5	15	TRBJ1-1	CASSLTGPVNTEAFF	TGTGCCAGCAGCTTGACAGGGCCGGTGAACACTGAAGCTTTCTTT
-	TRBD1	TRBV27	14	TRBJ1-1	CASRRQGANTEAFF	TGTGCCAGCAGGAGACAGGGCGCGAACACTGAAGCTTTCTTT
once	TRBD1	TRBV9	14	TRBJ2-7	CASSFGTASYEQYF	TGTGCCAGCAGCTTCGGGACAGCCTCCTACGAGCAGTACTTC
once	-	TRBV2	14	TRBJ1-1	CASNGGVMNTEAFF	TGTGCCAGCAATGGCGGAGTTATGAACACTGAAGCTTTCTTT
once	TRBD1	TRBV7-2	16	TRBJ2-3	CASSLGPGQGKETQYF	TGTGCCAGCAGCTTGGGACCGGGACAGGGGAAAGAGACGCAGTATTTT
-	TRBD1	TRBV10-1	17	TRBJ2-1	CAIPDRGLASGYNEQFF	TGCGCCATCCCCGACAGGGGGCTAGCTAGCGGCTACAATGAGCAGTTCTTC
-	TRBD1	TRBV12-5	13	TRBJ1-1	CASGFQGGTEAFF	TGTGCTAGTGGTTTTCAGGGGGGCACTGAAGCTTTCTTT
-	TRBD1	TRBV6-5	15	TRBJ2-2	CASSPRQGPTGELFF	TGTGCCAGCAGTCCCCGACAGGGCCCCACCGGGGAGCTGTTTTTT
many	-	TRBV2	14	TRBJ2-7	CASREGRVSYEQYF	TGTGCCAGCAGGGAGGGACGGGTCTCCTACGAGCAGTACTTC
-	-	TRBV9	14	TRBJ1-3	CASSVNGVGNTIYF	TGTGCCAGCAGCGTAAACGGGGTTGGAAACACCATATATTTT
few	TRBD2	TRBV3-1/TRBV3-2	16	TRBJ2-5	CASSPTRTSGGATQYF	TGTGCCAGCAGCCCCACGAGGACTAGCGGGGGGGCGACCCAGTACTTC
once	-	TRBV6-5	15	TRBJ1-1	CASSYQGRGDTEAFF	TGTGCCAGCAGTTACCAGGGGCGAGGCGACACTGAAGCTTTCTTT
-	-	TRBV4-1	12	TRBJ2-2	CASSQFSGELFF	TGCGCCAGCAGCCAATTTAGCGGGGAGCTGTTTTTT
-	TRBD1	TRBV9	15	TRBJ1-2	CASSAIWDRGLGYTF	TGTGCCAGCAGCGCAATATGGGACAGGGGATTGGGCTACACCTTC
-	-	TRBV5-5	16	TRBJ1-5	CASSLFLGAGNQPQHF	TGTGCCAGCAGCTTGTTTCTGGGGGCCGGGAATCAGCCCCAGCATTTT
-	-	TRBV29-1	13	TRBJ1-2	CSAYSTGSHGYTF	TGCAGCGCCTACTCTACAGGGAGCCATGGCTACACCTTC
few	-	TRBV6-5	14	TRBJ1-2	CASSYSGALYGYTF	TGTGCCAGCAGTTACTCTGGAGCACTCTATGGCTACACCTTC
-	-	TRBV2	13	TRBJ2-7	CASSGGRTYEQYF	TGTGCCAGCAGTGGTGGGAGGACCTACGAGCAGTACTTC
-	-	TRBV4-1	14	TRBJ2-7	CASSQPGTSYEQYF	TGCGCCAGCAGCCAACCCGGGACTTCCTACGAGCAGTACTTC
-	-	TRBV5-1	18	TRBJ2-5	CASSLGSNSGGLGETQYF	TGCGCCAGCAGCTTGGGATCGAATTCCGGGGGTCTAGGGGAGACCCAGTACTTC
once	-	TRBV5-1	17	TRBJ1-6	CASSLGSVGEANSPLHF	TGCGCCAGCAGCTTGGGGTCTGTAGGGGAGGCCAATTCACCCCTCCACTTT
-	-	TRBV7-2	15	TRBJ2-1	CASSLYPDPGREQFF	TGTGCCAGCAGCTTATATCCCGACCCGGGTAGGGAGCAGTTCTTC
-	-	TRBV7-2	14	TRBJ2-5	CASSRPRGQETQYF	TGTGCCAGCAGCAGACCCAGGGGACAAGAGACCCAGTACTTC
-	-	TRBV18	15	TRBJ2-7	CASSPPAGFSYEQYF	TGTGCCAGCTCACCACCAGCGGGTTTCTCCTACGAGCAGTACTTC
-	-	TRBV21-1	17	TRBJ1-5	CASSSRDRLFYNQPQHF	TGTGCCAGCAGCAGCCGGGACAGGCTATTCTATAATCAGCCCCAGCATTTT
-	-	TRBV24-1	13	TRBJ2-2	CATSGMNTGELFF	TGTGCCACCAGCGGGATGAACACCGGGGAGCTGTTTTTT
-	TRBD2	TRBV11-3	14	TRBJ2-3	CASSGGLATDTQYF	TGTGCCAGCAGCGGGGGACTAGCCACAGATACGCAGTATTTT
-	-	TRBV10-3	15	TRBJ2-1	CAISERPGYYNEQFF	TGTGCCATCAGTGAGCGCCCGGGATACTACAATGAGCAGTTCTTC
-	-	TRBV2	19	TRBJ2-6	CASSEALRGVYSGANVLTF	TGTGCCAGCAGTGAAGCGCTTCGGGGAGTTTACTCTGGGGCCAACGTCCTGACTTTC
-	-	TRBV6-6	15	TRBJ1-2	CASSYRRTDNYGYTF	TGTGCCAGCAGTTACCGGAGGACGGATAACTATGGCTACACCTTC
-	TRBD1	TRBV5-1	15	TRBJ1-6	CASSSFGTDNSPLHF	TGCGCCAGCAGCTCTTTTGGGACAGATAATTCACCCCTCCACTTT
-	TRBD1	TRBV4-1	14	TRBJ1-2	CASSASRGLDGYTF	TGCGCCAGCAGCGCATCGAGGGGGCTGGATGGCTACACCTTC
-	-	TRBV11-1	14	TRBJ1-1	CASSLEKDRLEAFF	TGTGCCAGCAGCTTAGAAAAAGACAGACTTGAAGCTTTCTTT
-	-	TRBV5-1	15	TRBJ1-1	CASSLVQGQNTEAFF	TGCGCCAGCAGCTTGGTTCAGGGGCAGAACACTGAAGCTTTCTTT
once	TRBD1	TRBV27	15	TRBJ1-2	CASSASTGAPYGYTF	TGTGCCAGCAGTGCGTCGACAGGGGCGCCCTATGGCTACACCTTC
-	-	TRBV21-1	14	TRBJ1-1	CASIPLDNNTEAFF	TGTGCCAGCATCCCCTTGGACAACAACACTGAAGCTTTCTTT
-	-	TRBV3-1/TRBV3-2	18	TRBJ1-1	CASSQDPLVGSRNTEAFF	TGTGCCAGCAGCCAAGACCCCCTCGTCGGGAGCCGGAACACTGAAGCTTTCTTT
-	TRBD1	TRBV18	15	TRBJ1-6	CASSPSTGDNSPLHF	TGTGCCAGCTCACCTAGTACAGGGGACAATTCACCCCTCCACTTT
-	TRBD1	TRBV6-5	14	TRBJ1-2	CASSSYRGLGGYTF	TGTGCCAGCAGTTCGTACAGGGGGCTTGGAGGCTACACCTTC
-	-	TRBV3-1/TRBV3-2	15	TRBJ1-1	CASSQGGGITTQAFF	TGTGCCAGCAGCCAAGGTGGGGGGATCACAACGCAAGCTTTCTTT